Sequencing of this T cell receptor beta chain was carried out in a study of T cell responses to AZD1222 COVID-19 vaccine. Findings and caveats of the study: Recipients of two AZD1222 doses showed rising Spike-specific TCR breadth and depth. White British donors predominated, females outnumbered males, and clonal diversity was possibly underestimated. Regions 160-218 and 743-854 held dominance among vaccine-associated CD4 TCRs, which spanned spike. The study identified only five to seven AZD1222 recipients as seropositive at baseline.

In the case of this clone: Antigen: not known.

CDR1 LNHDA and CDR2 SQIVND come from the germline V gene (reference sequence). The length of the CDR3 is 14 residues. V lost 4 bases, J lost 5 bases, and 6 bases stayed unmatched. Only in-frame clones appear in the TCRdb table, and some are missing; sequencing was by immunoSEQ multiplex PCR. The sample shows fewer than 110,000 clones, 91% of them seen only once. The rearrangement links TRBV19 to TRBJ1-1, with 8 bases fitting TRBD1. The starting material was peripheral blood, obtained on day 0 of AZD1222 vaccination. The receptor comes from an adult in good health. CDR3 DNA sequence: TGTGCCAGTAGTAGGACAGGGCAGTCGACTGAAGCTTTCTTT. Encoded protein: CASSRTGQSTEAFF.